These 25 T cell receptor beta chains originate from one sample sequenced in a study of Ad26.COV2.S vaccination and SARS-CoV-2 variants. The data were produced by immunoSEQ multiplex PCR, yet TCRdb's version contains in-frame clones alone and is incomplete. Here the sample spans just over 350,000 clones, about 92% being singletons. The material sequenced was peripheral blood, taken after recovery from COVID-19. Every receptor here comes from a human donor who had recovered from COVID-19.

This clone was observed once. J is TRBJ2-7 and V is TRBV28, with D tentatively TRBD1 (6 bases). This CDR3 is 13 amino acids long. V was cut by 6 bases and J by 1 base, with 10 bases left in between. Germline assignment: CDR1 MDHEN and CDR2 SYDVKM. For the CDR3, the DNA is TGTGCCAGCAGCCTAGGACAGTCCTACGAGCAGTACTTC. Translated, it gives CASSLGQSYEQYF. The full variable domain, in which reference TRBV28 and TRBJ2-7 provide the parts outside the CDR3, is DVKVTQSSRYLVKRTGEKVFLECVQDMDHENMFWYRQDPGLGLRLIYFSYDVKMKEKGDIPEGYSVSREKKERFSLILESASTNQTSMYLCASSLGQSYEQYFGPGTRLTVT.

The chain joins TRBV4-2 to TRBJ2-2, with 8 positions matching TRBD1. Germline V lookup: CDR1 LGHNA, CDR2 YNFKEQ. The trim removed 2 bases at V and 4 bases at J, leaving 6 bases unmatched. The CDR3 is 16 amino acids. The CDR3 nucleotides read TGTGCCAGCAGCCAACCCTCAGGGGGCGCCACCGGGGAGCTGTTTTTT. Its translation is CASSQPSGGATGELFF.

The chain employs TRBV27 and TRBJ1-1; D is unresolved. This CDR3 is built from 14 residues. Per germline, CDR1 MNHEY and CDR2 SMNVEV (reference sequence). Trimming took off 6 bases at V and 0 bases at J, with 11 bases between the two ends. The CDR3 region has the DNA TGTGCCAGCAGGTATTCACAAGTGAACACTGAAGCTTTCTTT. It yields the protein CASRYSQVNTEAFF.

The chain links TRBV6-1 to TRBJ1-4; unclear D gene. V was cut by 6 bases and J by 8 bases, with 16 bases left in between. The CDR3 loop spans 14 amino acids. Germline CDR1 MNHNS, CDR2 SASEGT. Here the CDR3 reads CASRSSGVGEKLFF. The CDR3 DNA reads as TGTGCCAGCAGGTCAAGTGGAGTGGGCGAAAAACTGTTTTTT.

This chain connects TRBV25-1 to TRBJ1-6; no definite D call. V was clipped by 4 bases and J by 8 bases, with 9 bases between them. The CDR3 is made up of 13 amino acids. Germline CDR1 is MGHDK and CDR2 is SYGVNS. The CDR3 spells CASSAPAYSPLHF. The CDR3 nucleotides read TGTGCCAGCAGTGCTCCGGCTTATTCACCCCTCCACTTT. Full variable domain (missing parts from reference TRBV25-1 and TRBJ1-6): EADIYQTPRYLVIGTGKKITLECSQTMGHDKMYWYQQDPGMELHLIHYSYGVNSTEKGDLSSESTVSRIRTEHFPLTLESARPSHTSQYLCASSAPAYSPLHFGNGTRLTVT.

The chain combines TRBV7-2 with TRBJ2-3; TRBD2 might be the D (5 bases). The CDR3 contains 15 residues. The V and J ends lost 1 base and 7 bases respectively, with 15 bases between them. Germline assignment: CDR1 SGHTA and CDR2 FQGNSA. The CDR3 DNA follows: TGTGCCAGCAGCTTAGGACCAATACGGAGGAATACGCAGTATTTT. This codes for CASSLGPIRRNTQYF.

V is TRBV11-2 and J is TRBJ2-5; possibly TRBD2 for D (5 bases). Germline CDR1 is SGHAT and CDR2 is FQNNGV. V was clipped by 5 bases and J by 4 bases, with 8 bases between them. The CDR3 contains 12 residues. For the CDR3, the DNA is TGTGCCAGCAGCCGGGATCGAGAGACCCAGTACTTC. Its protein product is CASSRDRETQYF.

The J gene is TRBJ1-4, the V gene TRBV5-4; perhaps TRBD1 as D (6 bases). This CDR3 contains 13 residues. CDR1 and CDR2 (germline): SGHNT, YYREEE (reference sequence). Trimming pared 4 bases from V and 7 bases from J, leaving 11 bases between. The CDR3, as DNA: TGTGCCAGCAGCGGGGGGACACCTGAAAAACTGTTTTTT. It translates to CASSGGTPEKLFF.

The count of this clone is one. The chain combines TRBV10-3 with TRBJ1-2; TRBD1 is a possible D gene (5 bases). Germline V lookup: CDR1 ENHRY, CDR2 SYGVKD. There are 15 residues in the CDR3. V dropped 0 bases and J dropped 4 bases, with 12 bases sitting between them. The CDR3 is CAISESMDNFYGYTF. The DNA for the CDR3 is TGTGCCATCAGTGAGTCGATGGACAACTTCTATGGCTACACCTTC.

This clone was observed once. The V call is TRBV2, the J call TRBJ2-5; possibly TRBD1 for D (5 bases). Looked up from germline, CDR1 is SNHLY and CDR2 is FYNNEI. The ends were cut back, 3 bases at V and 7 bases at J, with 15 bases in the middle. CDR3 length equals 14 residues. CDR3 sequence (DNA): TGTGCCAGCAGTGATCGACAGCCCCTGGGGACCCAGTACTTC. Residues: CASSDRQPLGTQYF.

Notes on this clone: Different DNA sequences within this sample yield the same CDR3. This rearrangement joins TRBV6-5 to TRBJ1-3; 7 positions match TRBD1. The CDR3 covers 14 residues. Germline CDR1 MNHEY, CDR2 SVGAGI. J gave up 1 base and V 5 bases, and 2 bases lay outside the gene matches. The CDR3: CASSPGGSGNTIYF. In nucleotides, the CDR3 is TGTGCCAGCAGTCCAGGGGGATCTGGAAACACCATATATTTT.

This chain joins TRBV10-3 and TRBJ2-6; possible D gene TRBD1, 6 bases. Germline V gene sequence: CDR1 ENHRY, CDR2 SYGVKD. CDR3 size: 17 residues. The germline V and J ends were trimmed by 2 bases and 4 bases, with 15 bases remaining between them. This CDR3 is CAISERTGLLGANVLTF. The CDR3 DNA is TGTGCCATCAGTGAGCGAACAGGGTTACTCGGGGCCAACGTCCTGACTTTC.

This clone was observed a single time. The chain is built from TRBV5-1 and TRBJ2-7; tentative D call: TRBD1 (6 bases). The V gene lost 3 bases and the J gene lost 2 bases, with 9 bases spanning the gap. Germline V CDR1 and CDR2: SGHRS, YFSETQ. The CDR3 runs to 13 residues. The CDR3 reads CASSSDRTYEQYF. Written as DNA, the CDR3 is TGCGCCAGCAGCTCGGACAGAACCTACGAGCAGTACTTC.

The chain combines TRBV7-9 with TRBJ1-1; no clear D. Per the germline V gene, CDR1 is SEHNR and CDR2 is FQNEAQ (reference sequence). The CDR3 length is 13 residues. With 2 bases removed from V and 0 bases from J, the gap between germline ends came to 4 bases. The CDR3 nucleotides read TGTGCCAGCAGCTTATACATGAACACTGAAGCTTTCTTT. Translating it yields CASSLYMNTEAFF.

This chain joins TRBV29-1 and TRBJ1-1; no definite D call. The CDR3 consists of 13 residues. With 1 base removed from V and 1 base from J, the gap between germline ends came to 7 bases. Looked up from germline, CDR1 is SQVTM and CDR2 is ANQGSEA. The CDR3 coding sequence is TGCAGCGTTGAAGGGCAGGCGAACACTGAAGCTTTCTTT. It codes for CSVEGQANTEAFF.

DNA of the CDR3: TGCGCCAGCAGTGGGGCCTCGAACTACGGGGTTGACACTGAAGCTTTCTTT. This gives the protein CASSGASNYGVDTEAFF. The V call is TRBV10-2, the J call TRBJ1-1; D call uncertain. With 4 bases removed from V and 3 bases from J, the gap between germline ends came to 21 bases. The CDR3 length is 17 residues. CDR1 is WSHSY and CDR2 is SAAADI in the germline V gene.

The chain couples TRBV4-1 to TRBJ2-7; D ambiguous. The CDR3 has 15 amino acids. Trimming took 0 bases from V and 1 from J, leaving 10 bases between them. The germline gives CDR1 MGHRA, CDR2 YSYEKL. CDR3 nucleotide sequence: TGCGCCAGCAGCCAAGATCAGGCAGGTTCCTACGAGCAGTACTTC. This gives the protein CASSQDQAGSYEQYF.

This chain uses TRBV10-3 with TRBJ1-1, with D possibly being TRBD1 (5 bases). CDR3 length equals 15 residues. Germline V CDR1 and CDR2: ENHRY, SYGVKD. The V end was cut by 4 bases, the J end by 0 bases, with 12 bases between. The CDR3 DNA reads TGTGCCATCAGTGGGGCCGGGACTGTGAACACTGAAGCTTTCTTT. Protein: CAISGAGTVNTEAFF.

The V call is TRBV27, the J call TRBJ1-1, with 8 nucleotides matching TRBD1. There are 16 residues in the CDR3. V was clipped by 6 bases and J by 1 base; unmatched bases: 10. CDR1 and CDR2 (germline): MNHEY, SMNVEV (reference sequence). CDR3 coding DNA: TGTGCCAGCAGCTCCGACAGGGGAAGGGGGAACACTGAAGCTTTCTTT. Its protein is CASSSDRGRGNTEAFF.

CDR3 in DNA: TGTGCCAGCAGTTACAGGGTGGGCACCGGGGAGCTGTTTTTT. It encodes CASSYRVGTGELFF. The chain links TRBV27 to TRBJ2-2, with D possibly TRBD1 on 6 matching bases. The germline V gene has CDR1 MNHEY and CDR2 SMNVEV (reference sequence). With 4 bases removed from V and 4 bases from J, the gap between germline ends came to 10 bases. The CDR3 has 14 amino acids.

The rearrangement joins TRBV20-1 to TRBJ2-7; 8 bases line up with TRBD2. This CDR3 is built from 16 residues. V lost 3 bases and J lost 2; bases outside the gene matches: 12. Per the germline V gene, CDR1 is DFQATT and CDR2 is SNEGSKA (reference sequence). The CDR3 sequence is CSASFTRGLATYEQYF. CDR3 sequence (DNA): TGCAGTGCTAGTTTTACCCGAGGACTAGCCACCTACGAGCAGTACTTC.

This chain links TRBV2 with TRBJ2-1; TRBD2 matches 9 bases. Trimming took 4 bases from V and 1 from J; bases not matched to a gene: 2. Germline loops: CDR1 SNHLY, CDR2 FYNNEI. This CDR3 is 15 amino acids long. This CDR3 is CASSGAGGSYNEQFF. The CDR3 bases are TGTGCCAGCAGTGGGGCGGGGGGGTCCTACAATGAGCAGTTCTTC.

The chain links TRBV18 to TRBJ2-7; 10 bases are shared with TRBD1. The germline gives CDR1 KGHSH, CDR2 LQKENI. The length of the CDR3 is 18 residues. After removal of 0 bases from V and 2 bases from J, the junction contained 10 bases not matched to a gene. CDR3 sequence (DNA): TGTGCCAGCTCACCACCGGTGGGGACAGGGGTTAAGACCTACGAGCAGTACTTC. It codes for CASSPPVGTGVKTYEQYF.

This clone was seen more than once but under ten times. The chain couples TRBV9 to TRBJ2-3; 9 bases are shared with TRBD2. The CDR3 extends over 16 amino acids. Germline CDR1 and CDR2: SGDLS and YYNGEE. The V gene end was trimmed by 1 base and the J gene end by 1 base; junction bases not matched to a gene: 4. Here the CDR3 reads CASSVRASGGTDTQYF. DNA of the CDR3: TGTGCCAGCAGCGTAAGGGCTAGCGGGGGCACAGATACGCAGTATTTT.

This chain joins TRBV18 and TRBJ2-7; D unclear. CDR1 is KGHSH, CDR2 LQKENI, per germline. This CDR3 contains 16 residues. Deletions cut 0 bases from V and 0 bases from J, with 12 bases between. CDR3 in DNA: TGTGCCAGCTCACCACCAATCGGCCAGAACTCCTACGAGCAGTACTTC. Amino acid sequence: CASSPPIGQNSYEQYF.